This is a list of T cell receptor beta chains from one sample in a study of neurological immune-mediated disorders. TCRdb independently ran MiXCR on the 5' RACE reads; one entry per CDR3 protein. The sample yields around 55,000 distinct CDR3 sequences, over 3.5% seen once. Sequencing used CD4+ T cells from blood. Source of these receptors: a woman aged 40 to 50 with multiple sclerosis. Each CDR3 is given with its conserved first and last residue. The order of the fields is D gene, clone size, V gene, J gene, CDR3 DNA, CDR3 protein. A D gene is named only where the DNA matches it firmly. Size values are once, few and many counts, or a class for expanded clones, and some rows have none.

-	many	TRBV7-2	TRBJ1-2	TGTGCCAGCAACATTAACGTGTTGGACTATGGCTACACCTTC	CASNINVLDYGYTF
TRBD2	many	TRBV5-1	TRBJ2-7	TGCGCCAGCAGCCCCGTGAGCGGACTAGCGGGCCACGAGCAGTACTTC	CASSPVSGLAGHEQYF
TRBD1	many	TRBV3-1	TRBJ2-2	TGTGCCAGCAGCCGGGGACAGATGCTCACCGGGGAGCTGTTTTTT	CASSRGQMLTGELFF
TRBD1	many	TRBV5-1	TRBJ1-1	TGCGCCAGCAGCTCGGGACAGGAGAACACTGAAGCTTTCTTT	CASSSGQENTEAFF
-	many	TRBV18	TRBJ1-6	TGTGCCAGCTCACCGCAGGGGATTAATTCACCCCTCCACTTT	CASSPQGINSPLHF
-	many	TRBV10-3	TRBJ1-1	TGTGCCATCAGTGATTTAGTTAGCACTGAAGCTTTCTTT	CAISDLVSTEAFF
-	many	TRBV5-1	TRBJ2-7	TGCGCCAGCAGCTTGTTAGGGTACGAGCAGTACTTC	CASSLLGYEQYF
-	many	TRBV5-6	TRBJ1-1	TGTGCCAGCAGCTTGGTCGGGGGGATGAACACTGAAGCTTTCTTT	CASSLVGGMNTEAFF
TRBD1	many	TRBV20-1	TRBJ2-3	TGCAGTGCTAGTGAGAGGCAGGGGGCCACAGATACGCAGTATTTT	CSASERQGATDTQYF
-	once	TRBV5-5	TRBJ2-7	TGTGCCAGCAGCTCCAACCGTTACGAGCAGTACTTC	CASSSNRYEQYF
-	many	TRBV4-1	TRBJ1-5	TGCGCCAGCAGCCAAGATCAAGGGTGGGGCCAGCCCCAGCATTTT	CASSQDQGWGQPQHF
TRBD1	many	TRBV5-6	TRBJ1-5	TGTGCCAGCAGGATGCCCGGGACAGTAAATCAGCCCCAGCATTTT	CASRMPGTVNQPQHF
-	many	TRBV10-3	TRBJ2-5	TGTGCCATCAGTGACGGTTTGGAGACCCAGTACTTC	CAISDGLETQYF
-	many	TRBV6-6	TRBJ1-3	TGTGCCAGCAGTTACTCCGGAACGGCGGGAAACACCATATATTTT	CASSYSGTAGNTIYF
-	many	TRBV20-1	TRBJ2-3	TGCAGTGCTTTCGACTCGTCCAAAACAGATACGCAGTATTTT	CSAFDSSKTDTQYF
TRBD1	many	TRBV6-6	TRBJ1-4	TGTGCCAGCCGGGGGCAGGGGGCTGGGGAAAAACTGTTTTTT	CASRGQGAGEKLFF
-	many	TRBV6-1	TRBJ1-5	TGTGCCAGCAGCGACGTCTCTTTCAATCAGCCCCAGCATTTT	CASSDVSFNQPQHF
TRBD1	many	TRBV6-1	TRBJ2-1	TGTGCCAGCGGGGGACAGGGATACAATGAGCAGTTCTTC	CASGGQGYNEQFF
-	many	TRBV29-1	TRBJ1-2	TGCAGCGTTGGGGCAGGGGTTAACTATGGCTACACCTTC	CSVGAGVNYGYTF
-	many	TRBV10-3	TRBJ2-7	TGTGCCTCCGTCGGGCGGACCTCCTACGAGCAGTACTTC	CASVGRTSYEQYF
-	many	TRBV12-3/TRBV12-4	TRBJ2-6	TGTGCCAGCAGCCGAGGACAGTTCTCTGGGGCCAACGTCCTGACTTTC	CASSRGQFSGANVLTF
-	many	TRBV20-1	TRBJ1-2	TGCAGTGCTAGTGACGGGGAAGGCTACACCTTC	CSASDGEGYTF
-	many	TRBV7-8	TRBJ1-1	TGTGCCAGCAGCTCCAGGGAAAGGGTGTGGGACACTGAAGCTTTCTTT	CASSSRERVWDTEAFF
TRBD1	many	TRBV24-1	TRBJ2-2	TGTGCCACCAGTGGGTCGGGACAGCCGACCGGGGAGCTGTTTTTT	CATSGSGQPTGELFF
-	-	TRBV5-1	TRBJ2-2	TGCGCCAGCAGCTTGGGGCAGGGGATAACCGGGGAGCTGTTTTTT	CASSLGQGITGELFF
TRBD1	many	TRBV29-1	TRBJ1-1	TGCAGCATCCGGGACAGGGTATTGAACACTGAAGCTTTCTTT	CSIRDRVLNTEAFF
-	many	TRBV7-2	TRBJ1-2	TGTGCCAGCAGCTTAGCGATTCCCGGTCGGGGCTACACCTTC	CASSLAIPGRGYTF
-	many	TRBV24-1	TRBJ2-3	TGTGCCACCAGTGTTCACTACGGAGATACGCAGTATTTT	CATSVHYGDTQYF
-	many	TRBV2	TRBJ2-2	TGTGCCAGCAGCACCGGACAGTTCACCGGGGAGCTGTTTTTT	CASSTGQFTGELFF
TRBD1	many	TRBV24-1	TRBJ1-2	TGTGCCACCCAGGCTCGGACAGGGCGTGGTGGCTACACCTTC	CATQARTGRGGYTF
-	-	TRBV5-1	TRBJ1-1	TGCGCCAGCAAGATGGGCAGCATGAACACTGAAGCTTTCTTT	CASKMGSMNTEAFF
-	many	TRBV7-2	TRBJ1-1	TGTGCCAGCAGCTTAATGGCAGACACTGAAGCTTTCTTT	CASSLMADTEAFF
TRBD1	many	TRBV20-1	TRBJ1-5	TGCAGTGCTAGAGGGCCACGACAGGGACTCAATCAGCCCCAGCATTTT	CSARGPRQGLNQPQHF
-	many	TRBV6-1	TRBJ1-1	TGTGCCAGCAGTGAAGCTCCAGGGGACACTGAAGCTTTCTTT	CASSEAPGDTEAFF
-	-	TRBV5-1	TRBJ2-2	TGCGCCAGCAGCTTCGCCATAAACACCGGGGAGCTGTTTTTT	CASSFAINTGELFF
-	many	TRBV4-2	TRBJ2-2	TGTGCCAGCAGCCAAGTCAGGGAGACCGGGTCAAACACCGGGGAGCTGTTTTTT	CASSQVRETGSNTGELFF
-	many	TRBV25-1	TRBJ2-5	TGTGCCAGCAGTGAATTTGGGGTCAGAGAGACCCAGTACTTC	CASSEFGVRETQYF
-	many	TRBV7-6	TRBJ2-3	TGTGCCAGCAGCTTAGCCGCCCGAAATACGCAGTATTTT	CASSLAARNTQYF
-	many	TRBV15	TRBJ1-3	TGTGCCACCCGTAGTCGGGGCCCTGGAAACACTATATATTTT	CATRSRGPGNTIYF
-	many	TRBV29-1	TRBJ2-1	TGCAGCGTTTTTACCCCGGGCTATGAGCAGTTCTTC	CSVFTPGYEQFF
TRBD1	many	TRBV4-1	TRBJ1-5	TGCGCCAGCAGCCCCGGACAGGGACCTAGCAATCAGCCCCAGCATTTT	CASSPGQGPSNQPQHF
-	many	TRBV5-1	TRBJ1-1	TGCGCCAGCAGCTTGGGACAGCAGAACACTGAAGCTTTCTTT	CASSLGQQNTEAFF
-	many	TRBV14	TRBJ2-7	TGTGCCAGCAGCCGCGGTTTGGGGGCCTACGAGCAGTACTTC	CASSRGLGAYEQYF
-	many	TRBV5-5	TRBJ2-5	TGTGCCAGCAGCTTGGGATCTTTAGGGGAGACCCAGTACTTC	CASSLGSLGETQYF
TRBD1	many	TRBV3-1	TRBJ1-1	TGTGCCAGCAGCCAGCACGCAGGGGGCCGGGGCACTGAAGCTTTCTTT	CASSQHAGGRGTEAFF
TRBD1	many	TRBV6-6	TRBJ1-2	TGTGCCAGCAGTCCCACAGGGGGTGGCTACACCTTC	CASSPTGGGYTF